This record looks at one T cell receptor beta chain sequence and its context. The antigen remains undetermined. A much larger clonotype is one base distant, so this may be a read error. Using quantitative 5'-RACE with molecular barcodes, the authors made TCR beta libraries. One entry per CDR3 protein results from TCRdb running MiXCR on the 5' RACE reads. The data contain about 130,000 distinct CDR3 sequences, over 6.5% of them singletons. These data are taken from a study of CD8 T cells in ankylosing spondylitis. Broader study findings: Disease-associated clones were CD8+ and fairly uncommon in peripheral blood.

Per the germline V gene, CDR1 is SGHRS and CDR2 is YFSETQ. The CDR3 extends over 14 amino acids. The sample was blood, either unsorted or a sorted T cell fraction (not recorded which). This chain uses TRBV5-1 with TRBJ1-4; D is unclear. The TCR sequence derives from a male donor with ankylosing spondylitis or in good health (not recorded which). The CDR3 coding sequence is TGCGCCAGCAGCTTGGGCAGCCCTAATGCAAAACTGTTTTTT. Translation gives CASSLGSPNAKLFF.